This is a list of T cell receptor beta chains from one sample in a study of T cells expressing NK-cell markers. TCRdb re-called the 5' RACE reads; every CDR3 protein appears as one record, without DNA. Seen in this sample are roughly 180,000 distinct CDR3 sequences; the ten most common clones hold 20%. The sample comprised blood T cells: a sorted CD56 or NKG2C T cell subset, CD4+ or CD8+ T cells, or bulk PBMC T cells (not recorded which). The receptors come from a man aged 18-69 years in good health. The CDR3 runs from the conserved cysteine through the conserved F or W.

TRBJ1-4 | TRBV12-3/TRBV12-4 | CASSPDRRGEKLFF
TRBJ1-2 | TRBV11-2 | CASSVQGRDYGYTF
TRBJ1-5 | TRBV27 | CASSLSVGQPQHF
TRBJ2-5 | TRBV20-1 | CSARDLNSGVMETQYF
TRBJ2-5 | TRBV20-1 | CSATRTSGVGTQYF
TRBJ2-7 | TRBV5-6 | CASSLVLRGYEQYF
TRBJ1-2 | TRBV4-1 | CASSHPVTSYGYTF
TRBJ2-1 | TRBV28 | CASTPSGQVEQFF
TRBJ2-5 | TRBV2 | CASSEELAGGYQETQYF
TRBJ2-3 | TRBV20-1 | CSARDRGLAESTDTQYF
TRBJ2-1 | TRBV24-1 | CATSDPSGGAGNEQFF
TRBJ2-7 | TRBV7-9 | CASSTGTQNYEQYF
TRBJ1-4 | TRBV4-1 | CASSQGQTTNEKLFF
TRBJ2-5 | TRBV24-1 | CATSDSQQETQYF
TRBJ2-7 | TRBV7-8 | CASSLRAGGRGDSYEQYF
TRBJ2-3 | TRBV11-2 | CASSSGGRLAGGGVPDTQYF
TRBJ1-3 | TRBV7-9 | CASSSPRGEAGNTIYF
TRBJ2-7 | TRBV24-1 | CATSDPRAGYEQYF
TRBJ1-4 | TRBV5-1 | CASSLGDSEGHNEKLFF
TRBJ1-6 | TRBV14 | CASSPPGTLNSPLHF
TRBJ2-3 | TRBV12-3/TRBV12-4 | CASSRGADTQYF
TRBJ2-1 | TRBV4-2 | CASSHPRDQYYNEQFF
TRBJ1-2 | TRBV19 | CASTSVGGYGYTF
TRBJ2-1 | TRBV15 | CATSRVEYNEQFF
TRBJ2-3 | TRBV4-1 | CASSQEHLVTDTQYF
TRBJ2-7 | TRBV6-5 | CASSSAGTGRDEQYF
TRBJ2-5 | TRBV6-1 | CASSPFSGGEQETQYF
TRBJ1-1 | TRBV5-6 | CASSLASRPEAFF
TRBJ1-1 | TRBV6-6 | CASSRDSKEAFF
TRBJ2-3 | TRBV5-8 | CASSLLGQGTVDTQYF
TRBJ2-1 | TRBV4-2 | CASSQDLGGLSSYNEQFF
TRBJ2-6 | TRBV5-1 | CASSSSGTGVFGANVLTF
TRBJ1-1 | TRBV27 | CASSLSYRGTEAFF
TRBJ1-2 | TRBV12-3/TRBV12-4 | CASSPPGTNYGYTF
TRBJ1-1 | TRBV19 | CASSPGGAEAFF
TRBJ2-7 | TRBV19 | CASSAGLAGNEQYF